This is a list of T cell receptor beta chains from one sample in a study of blood T cell repertoires in COVID-19. Sequencing was performed with immunoSEQ multiplex PCR; in TCRdb, only in-frame clones are kept and a portion is missing. The sample holds around 150,000 clones; roughly 85% are singletons and the top ten take roughly 2.9%. Sample: PBMCs or T cells enriched from blood (not recorded which). The receptors come from a woman aged 45-60 years who had recovered from COVID-19. CDR3s include the opening cysteine and the closing phenylalanine or tryptophan. The D gene is left open where the match is weak. Clone size, where shown, is once, few, many, or a class for clones that have expanded.

TRBJ2-5 TRBV19 . TRBD2 CATSTGGRRTQYF TGTGCCACTTCAACGGGGGGACGGCGGACCCAGTACTTC
TRBJ1-1 TRBV10-3 . TRBD1 CATAGQMNTEAFF TGTGCCACCGCGGGACAGATGAACACTGAAGCTTTCTTT
TRBJ2-7 TRBV2 . TRBD2 CASSPDSGGYEQYF TGTGCCAGCTCGCCGGATAGCGGGGGCTACGAGCAGTACTTC
TRBJ2-5 TRBV29-1 . . CSVEQGRQETQYF TGCAGCGTGGAACAGGGTCGGCAAGAGACCCAGTACTTC
TRBJ2-3 TRBV24-1 . TRBD1 CATSDLPRQGRDTQYF TGTGCCACCAGTGATCTGCCCCGACAGGGAAGAGATACGCAGTATTTT
TRBJ2-3 TRBV5-5 . TRBD2 CASSLSSGSNKYF TGTGCCAGCAGCTTAAGTAGCGGGAGTAATAAGTATTTT
TRBJ2-1 TRBV15 . . CATSSSSTAKYNEQFF TGTGCCACCAGCTCCTCCTCGACAGCCAAATACAATGAGCAGTTCTTC
TRBJ2-3 TRBV5-1 . . CASSLNSGTDTQYF TGCGCCAGCAGCTTAAACAGCGGTACAGATACGCAGTATTTT
TRBJ2-1 TRBV6-6 . . CASGAGNEQFF TGTGCCAGCGGAGCTGGTAATGAGCAGTTCTTC
TRBJ1-4 TRBV7-9 medium-sized . CASSFIATNEKLFF TGTGCCAGCAGCTTCATAGCAACTAATGAAAAACTGTTTTTT
TRBJ2-3 TRBV7-6 . TRBD2 CASSLVSGSIRVTDTQYF TGTGCCAGCAGCTTAGTTAGCGGGAGTATTCGGGTCACAGATACGCAGTATTTT
TRBJ2-7 TRBV2 . . CASSEFGQVVAYEQYF TGTGCCAGCAGTGAATTCGGCCAGGTAGTAGCCTACGAGCAGTACTTC
TRBJ2-7 TRBV7-9 . . CASTRSYEQYF TGTGCCAGCACCCGCTCCTACGAGCAGTACTTC
TRBJ1-2 TRBV19 . . CASSPRGRKGYTF TGTGCCAGTAGTCCTCGGGGAAGGAAGGGCTACACCTTC
TRBJ2-7 TRBV7-6 . TRBD2 CASSLGLGSGRNEQYF TGTGCCAGCAGCTTAGGGTTAGGTAGCGGGAGAAACGAGCAGTACTTC
TRBJ2-1 TRBV5-1 . TRBD1 CASSPTNRGRGEQFF TGCGCCAGCAGCCCAACAAACAGGGGGCGGGGTGAGCAGTTCTTC
TRBJ1-1 TRBV12-3/TRBV12-4 . . CASSLERDTEAFF TGTGCCAGCAGTCTAGAGAGAGACACTGAAGCTTTCTTT
TRBJ2-1 TRBV7-3 . TRBD2 CASSFGGGAYNEQFF TGTGCCAGCAGCTTTGGCGGGGGGGCCTACAATGAGCAGTTCTTC
TRBJ1-6 TRBV2 . TRBD1 CASILPGQINSPLHF TGTGCCAGCATCCTCCCGGGACAGATTAATTCACCCCTCCACTTT
TRBJ1-2 TRBV2 . TRBD1 CASSTTGTNYGYTF TGTGCCAGCAGTACGACAGGGACTAACTATGGCTACACCTTC
TRBJ1-2 TRBV7-8 once TRBD1 CASSWDRETVGLGYTF TGTGCCAGCAGCTGGGACAGGGAAACAGTAGGACTTGGCTACACCTTC
TRBJ2-7 TRBV10-3 . TRBD2 CAISGAGAHSYEQYF TGTGCCATCAGTGGAGCGGGGGCTCACTCCTACGAGCAGTACTTC
TRBJ2-7 TRBV5-1 . . CASSLGSGATYEQYF TGCGCCAGCAGCTTGGGATCGGGAGCTACCTACGAGCAGTACTTC
TRBJ1-1 TRBV27 . . CASSWGHQTEAFF TGTGCCAGCAGTTGGGGACATCAGACTGAAGCTTTCTTT
TRBJ2-2 TRBV27 . TRBD2 CASGRTSGRTNTGELFF TGTGCCAGTGGAAGGACTAGCGGGAGAACGAACACCGGGGAGCTGTTTTTT
TRBJ1-1 TRBV5-1 . TRBD1 CASSLEGARTEAFF TGCGCCAGCAGCTTGGAGGGGGCCAGGACTGAAGCTTTCTTT
TRBJ2-1 TRBV6-6 . . CASSYPQGAYNEQFF TGTGCCAGCAGTTACCCGCAGGGTGCCTACAATGAGCAGTTCTTC
TRBJ1-2 TRBV28 . TRBD1 CASSLLEGARGYTF TGTGCCAGCAGTTTATTGGAGGGGGCACGTGGCTACACCTTC
TRBJ1-5 TRBV18 . . CASSPFGRGGQPQHF TGTGCCAGCTCACCATTCGGCAGGGGCGGCCAGCCCCAGCATTTT
TRBJ2-5 TRBV4-1 . TRBD2 CASSQEAWTSGGAGETQYF TGCGCCAGCAGCCAAGAGGCGTGGACTAGCGGGGGGGCGGGTGAGACCCAGTACTTC
TRBJ2-7 TRBV28 . TRBD1 CASIVRTGAYEQYF TGTGCCAGCATCGTTAGGACAGGGGCCTACGAGCAGTACTTC
TRBJ2-5 TRBV14 . . CASSQAGAGYIGETQYF TGTGCCAGCAGCCAAGCGGGCGCAGGGTATATTGGGGAGACCCAGTACTTC
TRBJ1-2 TRBV6-5 few TRBD1 CASSLGTATNYGYTF TGTGCCAGCAGTCTGGGGACAGCTACTAACTATGGCTACACCTTC
TRBJ1-5 TRBV19 . . CASSREGNQPQHF TGTGCCAGTAGTAGGGAGGGCAATCAGCCCCAGCATTTT
TRBJ2-1 TRBV24-1 . TRBD2 CATSRTPTSGSRNEQFF TGTGCCACCAGTAGAACTCCAACTAGCGGGAGTCGGAATGAGCAGTTCTTC
TRBJ2-7 TRBV10-3 few TRBD2 CAISLSGRAYEQYF TGTGCCATCAGTCTTAGCGGGAGGGCCTACGAGCAGTACTTC
TRBJ1-2 TRBV20-1 . TRBD1 CSASVGGGGGYTF TGCAGTGCTAGTGTAGGGGGCGGCGGAGGCTACACCTTC
TRBJ2-1 TRBV6-2/TRBV6-3 . . CASSYAGFGPNEQFF TGTGCCAGCAGTTACGCGGGATTTGGTCCCAATGAGCAGTTCTTC
TRBJ2-2 TRBV7-9 . TRBD2 CASSGTSAKTGELFF TGTGCCAGCTCAGGGACTAGCGCCAAGACCGGGGAGCTGTTTTTT
TRBJ2-1 TRBV10-2 . . CASSEKRALSSYNEQFF TGCGCCAGCAGTGAGAAGAGGGCGCTGAGCTCCTACAATGAGCAGTTCTTC
TRBJ1-1 TRBV5-1 . TRBD1 CASSFTGGPLNTEAFF TGCGCCAGCAGTTTCACAGGGGGCCCTTTGAACACTGAAGCTTTCTTT
TRBJ1-1 TRBV11-1 . TRBD1 CASSWDRGRSTEAFF TGTGCCAGCAGCTGGGACAGGGGTAGAAGCACTGAAGCTTTCTTT
TRBJ1-1 TRBV6-5 . TRBD1 CASSRTGTNTEAFF TGTGCCAGCAGTAGGACAGGTACGAACACTGAAGCTTTCTTT
TRBJ2-1 TRBV24-1 . . CATSDLLPGAGDNEQFF TGTGCCACCAGTGATTTGCTCCCTGGTGCCGGGGACAATGAGCAGTTCTTC
TRBJ1-1 TRBV30 . . CAWSSTGRGTEAFF TGTGCCTGGAGCTCAACAGGGAGAGGCACTGAAGCTTTCTTT
TRBJ1-4 TRBV15 . . CATSRVGRGEKLFF TGTGCCACCAGCAGAGTGGGCAGAGGGGAAAAACTGTTTTTT
TRBJ2-1 TRBV7-6 . . CASSLLESSYNEQFF TGTGCCAGCAGCCTACTAGAGAGCTCCTACAATGAGCAGTTCTTC
TRBJ1-1 TRBV7-6 . TRBD1 CASSFTTGGEAFF TGTGCCAGCAGCTTCACCACAGGGGGAGAAGCTTTCTTT
TRBJ2-5 TRBV28 . TRBD1 CASRPAATGQETQYF TGTGCCAGCAGGCCCGCTGCGACAGGGCAAGAGACCCAGTACTTC
TRBJ1-2 TRBV11-1 few TRBD1 CASSLRDRASDGYTF TGTGCCAGCAGCTTACGGGACAGAGCCTCTGATGGCTACACCTTC
TRBJ2-7 TRBV6-5 . . CASSMDIYEQYF TGTGCCAGCAGTATGGACATCTACGAGCAGTACTTC
TRBJ1-1 TRBV27 . . CASSLAENTEAFF TGTGCCAGCAGTTTGGCCGAGAACACTGAAGCTTTCTTT
TRBJ2-1 TRBV19 . . CASSIRSAGLPPGYEQFF TGTGCCAGTAGTATTCGGTCGGCAGGGCTACCCCCGGGCTATGAGCAGTTCTTC
TRBJ1-2 TRBV6-1 . . CASSEGRGQNYGYTF TGTGCCAGCAGTGAAGGGAGGGGCCAGAACTATGGCTACACCTTC
TRBJ2-2 TRBV30 . . CAWNVGTFPGELFF TGTGCCTGGAATGTAGGGACTTTCCCCGGGGAGCTGTTTTTT